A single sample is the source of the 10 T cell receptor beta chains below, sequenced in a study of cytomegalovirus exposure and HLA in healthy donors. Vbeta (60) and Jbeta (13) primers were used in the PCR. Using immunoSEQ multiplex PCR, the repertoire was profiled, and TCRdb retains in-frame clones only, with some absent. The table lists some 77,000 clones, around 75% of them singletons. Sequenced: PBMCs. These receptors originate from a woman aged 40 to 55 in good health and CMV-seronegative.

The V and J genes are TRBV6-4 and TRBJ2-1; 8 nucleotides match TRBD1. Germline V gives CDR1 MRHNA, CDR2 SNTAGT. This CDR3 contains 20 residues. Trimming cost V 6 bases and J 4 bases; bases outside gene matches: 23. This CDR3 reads CASRVWIATLTGGVYNEQFF. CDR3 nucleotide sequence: TGTGCCAGCAGGGTTTGGATTGCCACCCTAACAGGGGGAGTATACAATGAGCAGTTCTTC.

As DNA, the CDR3 is TGTGCCAGCAGCTCCTGGGGCGGGGGCGAGAGGACTGAAGCTTTCTTT. It codes for CASSSWGGGERTEAFF. This sequence joins TRBV7-8 and TRBJ1-1, with D possibly TRBD1 on 6 matching bases. Germline V gene data show CDR1 as SGHVS and CDR2 as FQNEAQ. Trimming shortened V by 4 bases and J by 5 bases, and 20 bases separated the two germline ends. This CDR3 comprises 16 residues.

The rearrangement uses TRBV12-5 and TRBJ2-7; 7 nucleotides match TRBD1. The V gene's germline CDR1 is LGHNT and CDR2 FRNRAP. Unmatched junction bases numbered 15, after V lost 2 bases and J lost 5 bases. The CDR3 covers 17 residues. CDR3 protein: CASGLHSRGYRPDEQYF. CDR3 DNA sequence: TGTGCTAGTGGTTTGCATAGCAGGGGGTATCGTCCCGACGAGCAGTACTTC.

CDR3 loop: CASSPAVSNEKLFF. DNA of the CDR3: TGTGCCAGCAGCCCGGCGGTTTCTAATGAAAAACTGTTTTTT. The rearrangement uses TRBV7-3 and TRBJ1-4; no definite D call. Trimming removed 5 bases from V and 3 bases from J, with 10 bases in between. This CDR3 contains 14 residues. The germline V gene encodes CDR1 SGHTA and CDR2 FQGTGA. The whole variable domain, filled in from reference TRBV7-3 and TRBJ1-4, reads GAGVSQTPSNKVTEKGKYVELRCDPISGHTALYWYRQSLGQGPEFLIYFQGTGAADDSGLPNDRFFAVRPEGSVSTLKIQRTERGDSAVYLCASSPAVSNEKLFFGSGTQLSVL.

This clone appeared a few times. This chain's CDR3 is CASSLGGETDTQYF. CDR3 nucleotides: TGTGCCAGCAGCTTAGGGGGGGAAACAGATACGCAGTATTTT. The rearrangement uses TRBV7-9 and TRBJ2-3; D possibly corresponds to TRBD2 (6 bases). V dropped 1 base and J dropped 3 bases, with 8 bases sitting between them. CDR1 SEHNR and CDR2 FQNEAQ come from the germline V gene (reference sequence). The CDR3 extends over 14 amino acids.

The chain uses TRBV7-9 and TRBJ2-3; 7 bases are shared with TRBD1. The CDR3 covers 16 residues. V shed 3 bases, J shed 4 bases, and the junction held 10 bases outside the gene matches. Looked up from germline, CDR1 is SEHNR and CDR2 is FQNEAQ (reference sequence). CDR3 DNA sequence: TGTGCCAGCAGCTTTAGGGGACAGAGATTGGCAGATACGCAGTATTTT. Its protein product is CASSFRGQRLADTQYF.

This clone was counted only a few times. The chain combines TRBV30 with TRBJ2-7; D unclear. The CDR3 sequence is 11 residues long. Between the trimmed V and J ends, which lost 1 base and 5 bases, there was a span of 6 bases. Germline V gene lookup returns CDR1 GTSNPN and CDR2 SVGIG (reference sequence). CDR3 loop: CAWSGHHEQYF. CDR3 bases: TGTGCCTGGAGTGGGCACCACGAGCAGTACTTC.

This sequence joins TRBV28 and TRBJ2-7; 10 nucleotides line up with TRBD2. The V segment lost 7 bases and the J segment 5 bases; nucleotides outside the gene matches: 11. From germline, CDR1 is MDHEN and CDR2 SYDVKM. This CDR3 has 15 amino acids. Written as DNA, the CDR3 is TGTGCCAGCATCGGAGGAGCTAGCGGGAGCAACGAGCAGTACTTC. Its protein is CASIGGASGSNEQYF.

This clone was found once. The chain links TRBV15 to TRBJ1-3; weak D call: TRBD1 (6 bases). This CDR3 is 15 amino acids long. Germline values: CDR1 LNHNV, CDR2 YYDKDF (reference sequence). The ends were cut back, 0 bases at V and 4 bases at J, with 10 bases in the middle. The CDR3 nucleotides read TGTGCCACCAGCAGAGATACAGGGATCGGAAACACCATATATTTT. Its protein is CATSRDTGIGNTIYF.

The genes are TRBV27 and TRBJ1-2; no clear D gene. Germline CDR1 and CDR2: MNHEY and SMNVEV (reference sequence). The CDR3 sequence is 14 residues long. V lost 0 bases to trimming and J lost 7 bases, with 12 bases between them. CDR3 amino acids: CASSLSTGEGGYTF. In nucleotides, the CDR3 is TGTGCCAGCAGTTTATCGACGGGCGAGGGTGGCTACACCTTC.